This TCR beta chain was documented in a study of neurological immune-mediated disorders. Study conclusions and caveats: The expanded clones of different subjects shared no CDR3 amino acid sequences (suggesting private repertoires in all groups).

MiXCR was run by TCRdb on the 5' RACE reads, yielding one entry per CDR3 protein. The sample yields about 21,000 distinct CDR3 sequences, 15% seen once. Libraries used 2 million unsorted PBMCs kept frozen in RNAlater. This clonotype was seen at least ten times. Its antigen is unidentified. The CDR3 is made up of 21 amino acids. Trimming cost V 7 bases and J 0 bases; bases outside gene matches: 23. The chain combines TRBV12-3 or TRBV12-4 with TRBJ2-1, with 8 positions matching TRBD1. Sequencing input: PBMCs. The source of this sequence is a female donor with HTLV-1-associated myelopathy (HAM/TSP). The CDR3 DNA reads TGTGCCAGCATTTCGGGGACAGGTCGGACTGAAGTTTCCTACTCCTACAATGAGCAGTTCTTC. This translates into CASISGTGRTEVSYSYNEQFF.